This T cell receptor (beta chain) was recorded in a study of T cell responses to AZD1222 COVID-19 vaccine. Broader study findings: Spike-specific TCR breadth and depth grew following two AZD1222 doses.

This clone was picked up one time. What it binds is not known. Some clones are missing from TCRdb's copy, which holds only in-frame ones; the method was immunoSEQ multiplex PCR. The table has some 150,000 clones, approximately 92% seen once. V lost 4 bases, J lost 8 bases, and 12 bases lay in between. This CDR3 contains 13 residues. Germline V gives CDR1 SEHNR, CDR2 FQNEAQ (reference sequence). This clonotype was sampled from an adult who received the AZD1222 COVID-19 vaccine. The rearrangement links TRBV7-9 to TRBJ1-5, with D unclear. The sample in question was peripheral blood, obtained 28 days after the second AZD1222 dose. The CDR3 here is CASSSLGSEPQHF. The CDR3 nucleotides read TGTGCCAGCAGCTCTCTTGGCTCAGAGCCCCAGCATTTT. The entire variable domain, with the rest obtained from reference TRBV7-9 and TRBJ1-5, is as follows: DTGVSQNPRHKITKRGQNVTFRCDPISEHNRLYWYRQTLGQGPEFLTYFQNEAQLEKSRLLSDRFSAERPKGSFSTLEIQRTEQGDSAMYLCASSSLGSEPQHFGDGTRLSIL.